Listed below are T cell receptor beta chains from one sample, sequenced in a study of cytomegalovirus exposure and HLA in healthy donors. Sequencing used immunoSEQ multiplex PCR; TCRdb keeps in-frame clones, though not all of them. Among roughly 120,000 clones listed, about 80% were seen once. The sequenced sample consisted of PBMCs. The receptors here all came from a man in his sixties in good health and CMV-seropositive. Each CDR3 is given with its conserved first and last residue. D genes are given only for firm matches. Some rows have no size entry. The others give once, few or many, or a class for an expanded clone.

clone size: NA
J gene: TRBJ1-1
D gene: NA
V gene: TRBV11-2
CDR3 protein: CASSLEGLMNTEAFF
CDR3 DNA: TGTGCCAGCAGCTTAGAGGGCCTCATGAACACTGAAGCTTTCTTT

clone size: NA
J gene: TRBJ1-1
D gene: TRBD1
V gene: TRBV6-1
CDR3 protein: CASSRQGSSDTEAFF
CDR3 DNA: TGTGCCAGCAGTAGACAGGGAAGTTCGGACACTGAAGCTTTCTTT

clone size: NA
J gene: TRBJ1-1
D gene: NA
V gene: TRBV9
CDR3 protein: CASSPSGGTEAFF
CDR3 DNA: TGTGCCAGCAGTCCTTCGGGGGGCACTGAAGCTTTCTTT

clone size: few
J gene: TRBJ1-2
D gene: TRBD1
V gene: TRBV28
CDR3 protein: CASWDSRDYGYTF
CDR3 DNA: TGTGCCAGCTGGGACAGTAGAGACTATGGCTACACCTTC

clone size: NA
J gene: TRBJ1-3
D gene: NA
V gene: TRBV30
CDR3 protein: CAWSVDFGNTIYF
CDR3 DNA: TGTGCCTGGAGTGTGGACTTTGGAAACACCATATATTTT

clone size: NA
J gene: TRBJ1-3
D gene: NA
V gene: TRBV30
CDR3 protein: CAWSPPGHLSSGNTIYF
CDR3 DNA: TGTGCCTGGAGTCCACCGGGACACCTAAGCTCTGGAAACACCATATATTTT

clone size: few
J gene: TRBJ2-3
D gene: NA
V gene: TRBV19
CDR3 protein: CASDTGNTDTQYF
CDR3 DNA: TGTGCCTCCGACACAGGGAACACAGATACGCAGTATTTT

clone size: NA
J gene: TRBJ2-4
D gene: TRBD1
V gene: TRBV6-6
CDR3 protein: CASSYGTGGVKNIQYF
CDR3 DNA: TGTGCCAGCAGTTACGGGACAGGGGGCGTCAAAAACATTCAGTACTTC

clone size: NA
J gene: TRBJ2-2
D gene: TRBD2
V gene: TRBV5-1
CDR3 protein: CASSLLAGGPRTGELFF
CDR3 DNA: TGCGCCAGCAGCTTGCTAGCGGGAGGGCCGAGGACCGGGGAGCTGTTTTTT

clone size: NA
J gene: TRBJ1-2
D gene: NA
V gene: TRBV7-2
CDR3 protein: CASSLDRVGYTF
CDR3 DNA: TGTGCCAGCAGCTTAGACCGGGTTGGCTACACCTTC

clone size: NA
J gene: TRBJ1-4
D gene: TRBD1
V gene: TRBV5-1
CDR3 protein: CASSPDRGNEKLFF
CDR3 DNA: TGCGCCAGCAGCCCGGACAGGGGGAATGAAAAACTGTTTTTT

clone size: few
J gene: TRBJ1-4
D gene: NA
V gene: TRBV7-9
CDR3 protein: CASSLVQGISEKLFF
CDR3 DNA: TGTGCCAGCAGCTTAGTGCAGGGGATTAGTGAAAAACTGTTTTTT

clone size: NA
J gene: TRBJ2-7
D gene: TRBD2
V gene: TRBV9
CDR3 protein: CASSGGEGLAGSAMNEQYF
CDR3 DNA: TGTGCCAGCAGCGGGGGGGAGGGACTAGCGGGGAGCGCTATGAACGAGCAGTACTTC

clone size: NA
J gene: TRBJ1-3
D gene: NA
V gene: TRBV15
CDR3 protein: CATSSATPGHLPPSGNTIYF
CDR3 DNA: TGTGCCACCAGCAGTGCCACACCGGGACACCTTCCTCCCTCTGGAAACACCATATATTTT

clone size: NA
J gene: TRBJ2-7
D gene: NA
V gene: TRBV9
CDR3 protein: CASSVEDSSYEQYF
CDR3 DNA: TGTGCCAGCAGCGTAGAGGACAGCTCCTACGAGCAGTACTTC

clone size: NA
J gene: TRBJ1-5
D gene: TRBD1
V gene: TRBV19
CDR3 protein: CASSRQGQGGYQPQHF
CDR3 DNA: TGTGCCAGTAGTAGACAAGGACAGGGAGGGTATCAGCCCCAGCATTTT

clone size: NA
J gene: TRBJ2-4
D gene: TRBD2
V gene: TRBV7-9
CDR3 protein: CASSLVLGLAGHKNIQYF
CDR3 DNA: TGTGCCAGCAGCTTGGTTCTCGGACTAGCGGGACACAAAAACATTCAGTACTTC

clone size: NA
J gene: TRBJ1-1
D gene: NA
V gene: TRBV5-6
CDR3 protein: CASSWVTRRYTEAFF
CDR3 DNA: TGTGCCAGCAGCTGGGTGACACGTAGGTATACTGAAGCTTTCTTT

clone size: NA
J gene: TRBJ2-7
D gene: TRBD1
V gene: TRBV29-1
CDR3 protein: CSVRDRVYEQYF
CDR3 DNA: TGCAGCGTCCGGGACAGGGTCTACGAGCAGTACTTC

clone size: NA
J gene: TRBJ2-2
D gene: TRBD2
V gene: TRBV2
CDR3 protein: CASGRGSDHGELFF
CDR3 DNA: TGTGCCAGTGGACGCGGGAGTGATCACGGGGAGCTGTTTTTT

clone size: few
J gene: TRBJ1-4
D gene: NA
V gene: TRBV28
CDR3 protein: CASISSPNEKLFF
CDR3 DNA: TGTGCCAGCATAAGTAGCCCTAATGAAAAACTGTTTTTT

clone size: NA
J gene: TRBJ2-5
D gene: NA
V gene: TRBV5-1
CDR3 protein: CASSQGVGQETQYF
CDR3 DNA: TGCGCCAGCAGCCAGGGTGTTGGTCAAGAGACCCAGTACTTC

clone size: once
J gene: TRBJ1-2
D gene: NA
V gene: TRBV6-1
CDR3 protein: CASSEAGSYGYTF
CDR3 DNA: TGTGCCAGCAGTGAAGCGGGGAGCTATGGCTACACCTTC

clone size: few
J gene: TRBJ2-7
D gene: TRBD1
V gene: TRBV11-3
CDR3 protein: CASSPTGDAYEQYF
CDR3 DNA: TGTGCCAGCAGCCCGACAGGGGACGCCTACGAGCAGTACTTC

clone size: NA
J gene: TRBJ1-4
D gene: TRBD1
V gene: TRBV25-1
CDR3 protein: CASSGGQGINEKLFF
CDR3 DNA: TGTGCCAGCAGTGGGGGACAGGGGATTAATGAAAAACTGTTTTTT

clone size: NA
J gene: TRBJ1-2
D gene: NA
V gene: TRBV6-1
CDR3 protein: CATTKPAGGLTF
CDR3 DNA: TGTGCCACCACAAAGCCCGCGGGGGGCCTCACCTTC

clone size: NA
J gene: TRBJ1-1
D gene: NA
V gene: TRBV18
CDR3 protein: CASSRDMNTEAFF
CDR3 DNA: TGTGCCAGCTCACGGGACATGAACACTGAAGCTTTCTTT